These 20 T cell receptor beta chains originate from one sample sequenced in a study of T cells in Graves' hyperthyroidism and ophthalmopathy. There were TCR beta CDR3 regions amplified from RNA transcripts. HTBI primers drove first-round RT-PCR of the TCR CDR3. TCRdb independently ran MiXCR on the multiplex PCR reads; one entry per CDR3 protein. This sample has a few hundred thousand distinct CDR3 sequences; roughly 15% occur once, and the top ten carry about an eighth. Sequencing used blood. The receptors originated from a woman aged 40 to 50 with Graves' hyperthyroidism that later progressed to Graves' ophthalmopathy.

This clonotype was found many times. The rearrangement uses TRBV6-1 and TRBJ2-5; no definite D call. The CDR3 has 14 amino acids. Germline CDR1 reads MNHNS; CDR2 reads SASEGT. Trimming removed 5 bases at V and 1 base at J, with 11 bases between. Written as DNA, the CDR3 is TGTGCCAGCAGTAGACCGGACCTCCAAGAGACCCAGTACTTC. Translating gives CASSRPDLQETQYF.

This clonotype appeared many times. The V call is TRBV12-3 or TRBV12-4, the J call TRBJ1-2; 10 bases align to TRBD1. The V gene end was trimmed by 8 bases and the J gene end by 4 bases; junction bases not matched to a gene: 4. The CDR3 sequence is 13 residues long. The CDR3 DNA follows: TGTGCCAGCCAACGGGACAGGGGCTATGGCTACACCTTC. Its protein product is CASQRDRGYGYTF.

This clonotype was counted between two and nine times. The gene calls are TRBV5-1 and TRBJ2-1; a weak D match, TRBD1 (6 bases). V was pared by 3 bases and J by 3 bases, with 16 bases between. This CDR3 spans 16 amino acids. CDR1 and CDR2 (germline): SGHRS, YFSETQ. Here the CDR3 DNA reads TGCGCCAGCAGCTCGAAAAGGTCAGGGGACTACAATGAGCAGTTCTTC. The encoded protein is CASSSKRSGDYNEQFF.

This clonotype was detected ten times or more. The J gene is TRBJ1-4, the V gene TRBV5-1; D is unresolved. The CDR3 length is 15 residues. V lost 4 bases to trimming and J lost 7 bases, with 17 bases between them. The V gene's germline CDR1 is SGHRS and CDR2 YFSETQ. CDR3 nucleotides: TGCGCCAGCAGCCGAGCGGCGGCGCCCGGTGAAAAACTGTTTTTT. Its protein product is CASSRAAAPGEKLFF.

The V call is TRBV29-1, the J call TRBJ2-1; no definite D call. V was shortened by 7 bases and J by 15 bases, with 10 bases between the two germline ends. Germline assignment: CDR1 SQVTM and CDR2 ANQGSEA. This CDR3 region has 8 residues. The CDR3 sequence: CSAPHRFF. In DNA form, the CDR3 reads TGCAGCGCTCCACACCGGTTCTTC.

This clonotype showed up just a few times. The CDR3 nucleotides read TGTGCCAGCAGCCCGGGACTAGCGGGAGGGTACTTAGATGAGCAGTTCTTC. It specifies CASSPGLAGGYLDEQFF. The rearrangement uses TRBV11-2 and TRBJ2-1, with 16 bases that match TRBD2. The germline V gene has CDR1 SGHAT and CDR2 FQNNGV. The CDR3 has 17 residues. Trimming cost V 5 bases and J 8 bases; bases outside gene matches: 9. The variable domain in full, with the rest retrieved from reference TRBV11-2 and TRBJ2-1, is EAGVAQSPRYKIIEKRQSVAFWCNPISGHATLYWYQQILGQGPKLLIQFQNNGVVDDSQLPKDRFSAERLKGVDSTLKIQPAKLEDSAVYLCASSPGLAGGYLDEQFFGPGTRLTVL.

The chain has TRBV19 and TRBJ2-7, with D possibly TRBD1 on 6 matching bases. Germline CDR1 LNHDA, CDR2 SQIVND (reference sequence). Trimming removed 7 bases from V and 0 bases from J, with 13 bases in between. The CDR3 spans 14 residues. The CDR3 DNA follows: TGTGCCAGTAAGAGGCAGGGGCACTCCTACGAGCAGTACTTC. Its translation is CASKRQGHSYEQYF. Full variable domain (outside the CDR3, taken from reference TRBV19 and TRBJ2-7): DGGITQSPKYLFRKEGQNVTLSCEQNLNHDAMYWYRQDPGQGLRLIYYSQIVNDFQKGDIAEGYSVSREKKESFPLTVTSAQKNPTAFYLCASKRQGHSYEQYFGPGTRLTVT.

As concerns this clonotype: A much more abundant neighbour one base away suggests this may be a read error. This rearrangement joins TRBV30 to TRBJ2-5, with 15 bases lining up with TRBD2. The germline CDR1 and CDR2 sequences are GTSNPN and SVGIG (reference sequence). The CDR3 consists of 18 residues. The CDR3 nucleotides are TGTGCCTGGGCCCGGAAGGGACTAGCGGGGGGACTTCAAGAGATCCAGTACTTC. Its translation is CAWARKGLAGGLQEIQYF.

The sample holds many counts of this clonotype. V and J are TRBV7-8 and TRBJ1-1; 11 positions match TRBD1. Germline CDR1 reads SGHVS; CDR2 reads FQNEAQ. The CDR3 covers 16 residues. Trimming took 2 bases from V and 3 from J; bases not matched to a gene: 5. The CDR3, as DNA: TGTGCCAGCAGCTTAAGGACAGGGGGCCGCTACACTGAAGCTTTCTTT. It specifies CASSLRTGGRYTEAFF.

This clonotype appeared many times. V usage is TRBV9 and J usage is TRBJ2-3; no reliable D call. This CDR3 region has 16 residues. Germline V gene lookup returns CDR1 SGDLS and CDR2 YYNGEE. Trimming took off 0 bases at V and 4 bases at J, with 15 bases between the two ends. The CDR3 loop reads CASSVVASRTADTQYF. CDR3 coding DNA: TGTGCCAGCAGCGTAGTAGCTAGTCGGACCGCAGATACGCAGTATTTT.

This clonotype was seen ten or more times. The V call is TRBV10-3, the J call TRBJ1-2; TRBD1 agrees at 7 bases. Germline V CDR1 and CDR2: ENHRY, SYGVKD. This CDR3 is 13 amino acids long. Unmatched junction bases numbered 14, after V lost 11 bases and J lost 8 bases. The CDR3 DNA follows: TGTGCCTCCAGGGAGGGGGCATTGGAGGGCTACACCTTC. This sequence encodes CASREGALEGYTF.

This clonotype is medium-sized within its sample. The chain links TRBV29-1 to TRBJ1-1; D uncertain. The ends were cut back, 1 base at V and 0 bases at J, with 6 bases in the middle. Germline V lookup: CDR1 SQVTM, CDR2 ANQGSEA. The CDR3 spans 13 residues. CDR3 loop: CSVEVWVNTEAFF. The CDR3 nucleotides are TGCAGCGTTGAAGTCTGGGTGAACACTGAAGCTTTCTTT.

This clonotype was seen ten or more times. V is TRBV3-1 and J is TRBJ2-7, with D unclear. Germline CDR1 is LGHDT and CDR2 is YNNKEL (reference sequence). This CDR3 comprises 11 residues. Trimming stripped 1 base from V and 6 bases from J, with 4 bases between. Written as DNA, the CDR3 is TGTGCCAGCAGCCAAGGGTTCGAGCAGTACTTC. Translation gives CASSQGFEQYF.

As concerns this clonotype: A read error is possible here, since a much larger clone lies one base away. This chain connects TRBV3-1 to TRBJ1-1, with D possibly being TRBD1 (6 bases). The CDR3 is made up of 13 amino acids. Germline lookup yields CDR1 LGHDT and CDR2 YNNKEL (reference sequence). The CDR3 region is CVSSQDTGTEAFF. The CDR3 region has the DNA TGTGTCAGCAGCCAAGACACAGGGACTGAAGCTTTCTTT.

The CDR3 sequence is CASSLWGGPSSYNEQFF. Here the CDR3 DNA reads TGCGCCAGCAGCTTGTGGGGGGGGCCCAGCTCCTACAATGAGCAGTTCTTC. The rearrangement links TRBV5-1 to TRBJ2-1; D possibly corresponds to TRBD2 (7 bases). The germline CDR1 and CDR2 sequences are SGHRS and YFSETQ. V lost 1 base and J lost 0, with 14 bases in between. This CDR3 is 17 amino acids long. The variable domain in full, completed from reference TRBV5-1 and TRBJ2-1, reads KAGVTQTPRYLIKTRGQQVTLSCSPISGHRSVSWYQQTPGQGLQFLFEYFSETQRNKGNFPGRFSGRQFSNSRSEMNVSTLELGDSALYLCASSLWGGPSSYNEQFFGPGTRLTVL.

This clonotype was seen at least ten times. This CDR3 is CASSPVGAQDTQYF. DNA of the CDR3: TGTGCCAGCAGCCCCGTGGGGGCCCAAGATACGCAGTATTTT. V usage is TRBV11-2 and J usage is TRBJ2-3; tentative D call: TRBD1 (6 bases). Between the trimmed V and J ends, which lost 5 bases and 5 bases, there was a span of 14 bases. The CDR3 extends over 14 amino acids. Germline values: CDR1 SGHAT, CDR2 FQNNGV. The variable domain in full, with the rest retrieved from reference TRBV11-2 and TRBJ2-3, is EAGVAQSPRYKIIEKRQSVAFWCNPISGHATLYWYQQILGQGPKLLIQFQNNGVVDDSQLPKDRFSAERLKGVDSTLKIQPAKLEDSAVYLCASSPVGAQDTQYFGPGTRLTVL.

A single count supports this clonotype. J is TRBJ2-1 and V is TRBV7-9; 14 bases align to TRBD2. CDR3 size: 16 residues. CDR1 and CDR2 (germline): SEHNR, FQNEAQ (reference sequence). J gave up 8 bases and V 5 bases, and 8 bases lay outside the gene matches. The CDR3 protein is CASSLGTSGSKDEQFF. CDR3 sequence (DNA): TGTGCCAGCAGCCTGGGGACTAGCGGGAGTAAAGATGAGCAGTTCTTC.

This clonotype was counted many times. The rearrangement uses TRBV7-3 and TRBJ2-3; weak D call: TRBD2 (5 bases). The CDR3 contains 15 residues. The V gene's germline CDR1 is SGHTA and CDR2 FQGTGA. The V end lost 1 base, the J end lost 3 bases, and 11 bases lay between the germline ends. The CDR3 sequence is CASSLNVGVTDTQYF. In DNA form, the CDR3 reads TGTGCCAGCAGCTTAAATGTGGGAGTTACAGATACGCAGTATTTT.

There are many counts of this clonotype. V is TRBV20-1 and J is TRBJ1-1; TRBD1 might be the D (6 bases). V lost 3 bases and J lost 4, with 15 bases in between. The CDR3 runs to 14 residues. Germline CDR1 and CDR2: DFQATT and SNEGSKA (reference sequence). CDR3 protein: CSARGDIWVTEAFF. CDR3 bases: TGCAGTGCTAGGGGGGACATATGGGTCACTGAAGCTTTCTTT.

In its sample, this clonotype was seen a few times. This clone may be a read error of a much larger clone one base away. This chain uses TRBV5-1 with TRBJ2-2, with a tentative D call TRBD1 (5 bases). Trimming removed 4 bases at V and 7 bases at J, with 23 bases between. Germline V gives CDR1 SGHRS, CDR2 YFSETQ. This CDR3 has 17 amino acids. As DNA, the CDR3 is TGCGCCAGCAGCCCCTACTCTGGCAGGGTATCTGGCGGGGAGCTGTTTTTT. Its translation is CASSPYSGRVSGGELFF.